The following is a TCR beta chain sequence with its context. Its antigen is undetermined. Some clones are missing from TCRdb's copy, which holds only in-frame ones; the method was immunoSEQ multiplex PCR. There are about 1.1 million clones in the sample; around three quarters occur only once, and 0.89% lies in the top ten. The entry originates in a study of shared clonotypes between healthy human individuals. Overall study results and limits: Investigators collected only blood, and repertoires in tissues likely differ.

CDR1 is SGHRS and CDR2 is YFSETQ in the germline V gene. V lost 1 base and J lost 9, with 14 bases in between. The CDR3 loop spans 14 amino acids. Sequences were obtained from memory CD4+ T cells from PBMCs. Subset here: CD45RA-negative fraction. This receptor was identified in a man between 18 and 35 years old in good health. Some clones in this sample may be carry-over from other donors' samples. V gene TRBV5-1 combines with J gene TRBJ2-1; D not certain. The CDR3: CASSLLGQVTEQFF. CDR3 coding DNA: TGCGCCAGCAGCTTGTTAGGGCAGGTGACTGAGCAGTTCTTC.